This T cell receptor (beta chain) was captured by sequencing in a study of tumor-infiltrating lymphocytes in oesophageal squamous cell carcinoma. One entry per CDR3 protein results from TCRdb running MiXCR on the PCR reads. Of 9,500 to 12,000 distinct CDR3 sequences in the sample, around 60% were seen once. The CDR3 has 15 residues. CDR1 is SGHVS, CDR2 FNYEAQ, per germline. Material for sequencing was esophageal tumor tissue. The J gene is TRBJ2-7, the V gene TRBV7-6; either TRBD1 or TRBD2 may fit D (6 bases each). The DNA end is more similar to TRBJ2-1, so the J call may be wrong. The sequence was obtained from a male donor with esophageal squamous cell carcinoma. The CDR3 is CASSLDGGRGNEQFF. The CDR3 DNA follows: TGTGCCAGCAGCTTAGACGGGGGCAGGGGCAATGAGCAGTTCTTC.